This entry features one T cell receptor (beta chain) sequence. Its specificity is not known. The data were produced by immunoSEQ multiplex PCR, yet TCRdb's version contains in-frame clones alone and is incomplete. The data hold roughly 79,000 clones, with just under 95% observed a single time. The CDR3 length is 16 residues. CDR1 and CDR2 from the germline V gene are MNHEY and SVGAGI. V gave up 3 bases and J gave up 2 bases, with 16 bases separating them. The entry originates in a study of cytomegalovirus exposure and HLA in healthy donors. Study-level background: A later analysis reported the roughly 120 validation repertoires used the same platform as the approximately 650 first-cohort repertoires.

The donors were members of the validation cohort, which comprised 120 subjects and was separate from the first cohort of around 700 subjects. Study findings and constraints: Altogether, some 170 TCR beta chains were recorded as cytomegalovirus-associated. A later analysis found first-cohort TCR clusters tended to co-occur in the 100 to 150 validation repertoires.

The specimen was PBMCs. The chain carries TRBV6-5 and TRBJ1-1; D might be TRBD1 (6 bases). This TCR was recovered from a man between 18 and 35 years old in good health and CMV-seronegative. CDR3 in amino acids: CASSYYWTDLNTEAFF. CDR3 in DNA: TGTGCCAGCAGTTATTATTGGACAGACCTTAACACTGAAGCTTTCTTT.